Sequencing of this T cell receptor beta chain was carried out in a study of cytomegalovirus exposure and HLA in healthy donors. The PCR made use of 60 Vbeta and 13 Jbeta primers. This table comes from immunoSEQ multiplex PCR, and its TCRdb copy is limited to in-frame clones, with some not included. The table records approximately 220,000 clones, roughly 87% of them present only once. The sequence came from a middle-aged man in good health and CMV-seropositive. Sequencing was performed on PBMCs.

The CDR3 loop is CSATPGYEQFF. As DNA, the CDR3 is TGCAGTGCGACCCCCGGGTACGAGCAGTTCTTC. This chain links TRBV20-1 with TRBJ2-1; no reliable D call. The germline CDR1 and CDR2 sequences are DFQATT and SNEGSKA (reference sequence). Trimming took off 6 bases at V and 10 bases at J, with 13 bases between the two ends. The CDR3 has 11 residues.